These T cell receptor beta chains were read from a single sample in a study of blood T cell repertoires in COVID-19. Assay used: immunoSEQ multiplex PCR; TCRdb lists only in-frame clones, some missing. This table holds 250,000 to 400,000 clones, more than 90% found once. Sequenced input: PBMCs or T cells enriched from blood (not recorded which). The receptors here all came from a man aged 55-75 years who had recovered from COVID-19. The CDR3 runs from the conserved cysteine through the conserved F or W. Fields, in order: D gene, clone size, J gene, V gene, CDR3 DNA, CDR3 protein. A D gene is named only where the DNA matches it firmly. Where a row states a size, it is once, few, many or the class of an expanded clone; other rows omit it.

TRBD1 | . | TRBJ1-4 | TRBV7-8 | TGTGCCAGCAGCTCACGTAGAACAGGGGGTGAAAAACTGTTTTTT | CASSSRRTGGEKLFF
TRBD2 | . | TRBJ2-5 | TRBV7-3 | TGTGCCAGCAGCCGGACTAGCGGGGGGGCCAGGGAGACCCAGTACTTC | CASSRTSGGARETQYF
TRBD2 | . | TRBJ2-1 | TRBV5-5 | TGTGCCAGCAGCTCACGAGCTAGCGGGGGGGCCAGTGAGCAGTTCTTC | CASSSRASGGASEQFF
. | . | TRBJ2-7 | TRBV27 | TGTGCCAGCAGGCCTCTGGGAGATACCTACGAGCAGTACTTC | CASRPLGDTYEQYF
. | . | TRBJ2-1 | TRBV4-1 | TGCGCCAGCAGCCAAGTGAGAGACAGCAATGAGCAGTTCTTC | CASSQVRDSNEQFF
. | . | TRBJ1-1 | TRBV7-3 | TGTGCCAGCAGTAAGGCGGCAAACACTGAAGCTTTCTTT | CASSKAANTEAFF
TRBD1 | . | TRBJ1-4 | TRBV9 | TGTGCCAGCAGCGTATCGACAGGGGGTGAAAAACTGTTTTTT | CASSVSTGGEKLFF
TRBD2 | few | TRBJ2-7 | TRBV5-6 | TGTGCCAGCAGCCTGACCGCCGGGACTAGCGGATCCTACGAGCAGTACTTC | CASSLTAGTSGSYEQYF
. | . | TRBJ1-1 | TRBV5-4 | TGTGCCAGCAGCTTGCCGGGGAACACTGAAGCTTTCTTT | CASSLPGNTEAFF
. | . | TRBJ2-4 | TRBV7-2 | TGTGCCAGCAGCTTAAAGCCTGGGGGCGGAAAAAACATTCAGTACTTC | CASSLKPGGGKNIQYF
. | once | TRBJ2-7 | TRBV18 | TGTGCCAGCTCACGGGAGCTCTCCTACGAGCAGTACTTC | CASSRELSYEQYF
. | few | TRBJ1-5 | TRBV5-1 | TGCGCCAGCAGCCTCCAGGGTACCCAGCCCCAGCATTTT | CASSLQGTQPQHF
TRBD2 | . | TRBJ2-1 | TRBV28 | TGTGCCAGCAGTTTGTGGACTAGCGGGGCCAATGAGCAGTTCTTC | CASSLWTSGANEQFF
TRBD1 | . | TRBJ2-7 | TRBV4-1 | TGCGCCAGCAGCTCACGAGGGACAGCAAGAAGCGTCGAGCAGTACTTC | CASSSRGTARSVEQYF
TRBD1 | . | TRBJ2-7 | TRBV7-8 | TGTGCCAGCAGCAGGACAGGAGGCTACGAGCAGTACTTC | CASSRTGGYEQYF
. | once | TRBJ2-6 | TRBV11-2 | TGTGCCAGCAGCTCAATCTACCAGGGGTCTGGGGCCAACGTCCTGACTTTC | CASSSIYQGSGANVLTF
. | . | TRBJ2-7 | TRBV5-1 | TGCGCCAGCAGCTCTGAACTAGGATCCTACGAGCAGTACTTC | CASSSELGSYEQYF
. | . | TRBJ2-7 | TRBV27 | TGTGCCAGCAGTTTATTTCCAGGAGGTTATCTACGCGAGCAGTACTTC | CASSLFPGGYLREQYF